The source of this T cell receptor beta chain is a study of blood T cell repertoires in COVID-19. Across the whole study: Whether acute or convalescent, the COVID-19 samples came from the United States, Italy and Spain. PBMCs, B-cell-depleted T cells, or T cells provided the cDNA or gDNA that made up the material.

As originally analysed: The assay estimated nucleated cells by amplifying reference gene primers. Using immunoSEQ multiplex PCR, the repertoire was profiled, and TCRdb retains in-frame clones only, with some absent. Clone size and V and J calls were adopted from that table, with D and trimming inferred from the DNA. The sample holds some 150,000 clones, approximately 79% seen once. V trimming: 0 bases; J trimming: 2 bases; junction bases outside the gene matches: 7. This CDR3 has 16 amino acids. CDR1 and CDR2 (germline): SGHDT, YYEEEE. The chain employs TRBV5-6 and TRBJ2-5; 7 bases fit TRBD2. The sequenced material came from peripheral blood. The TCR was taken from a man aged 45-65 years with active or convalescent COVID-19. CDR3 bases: TGTGCCAGCAGCTTGGCCTATCTAGCGGCTCAAGAGACCCAGTACTTC. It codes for CASSLAYLAAQETQYF. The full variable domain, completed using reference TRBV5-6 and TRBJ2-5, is DAGVTQSPTHLIKTRGQQVTLRCSPKSGHDTVSWYQQALGQGPQFIFQYYEEEERQRGNFPDRFSGHQFPNYSSELNVNALLLGDSALYLCASSLAYLAAQETQYFGPGTRLLVL.